This TCR beta chain was identified during a study of CD8 T cells in ankylosing spondylitis. For this clonotype: Its antigen is as yet unknown.

Unmatched junction bases numbered 5, after V lost 0 bases and J lost 2 bases. The CDR3 has 17 residues. CDR1 LGHDT and CDR2 YNNKEL come from the germline V gene (reference sequence). The authors made TCR beta libraries by quantitative 5'-RACE with molecular barcodes. MiXCR, run by TCRdb on the 5' RACE reads, gives a single entry per CDR3 protein. This sample has fewer than 550,000 distinct CDR3 sequences, with under 5.5% found just once. Study-wide results and limits: As reported, disease-linked clones showed significant enrichment in matched ankylosing spondylitis synovial fluid. Some motif variants had been reported before (in reactive arthritis synovial fluid and blood). What seemed typical of ankylosing spondylitis blood was a TCR beta motif built from about eight highly homologous variants. Clones linked to the disease showed a CD8+ phenotype. They occurred at relatively low frequencies in peripheral blood.

The sample was blood, either unsorted or a sorted T cell fraction (not recorded which). This TCR was sampled from a male donor with ankylosing spondylitis. The V call is TRBV3-1, the J call TRBJ2-5; 11 bases match TRBD2. CDR3 in DNA: TGTGCCAGCAGCCAAGATAGAACTAGCGGGAGACAAGAGACCCAGTACTTC. This codes for CASSQDRTSGRQETQYF.